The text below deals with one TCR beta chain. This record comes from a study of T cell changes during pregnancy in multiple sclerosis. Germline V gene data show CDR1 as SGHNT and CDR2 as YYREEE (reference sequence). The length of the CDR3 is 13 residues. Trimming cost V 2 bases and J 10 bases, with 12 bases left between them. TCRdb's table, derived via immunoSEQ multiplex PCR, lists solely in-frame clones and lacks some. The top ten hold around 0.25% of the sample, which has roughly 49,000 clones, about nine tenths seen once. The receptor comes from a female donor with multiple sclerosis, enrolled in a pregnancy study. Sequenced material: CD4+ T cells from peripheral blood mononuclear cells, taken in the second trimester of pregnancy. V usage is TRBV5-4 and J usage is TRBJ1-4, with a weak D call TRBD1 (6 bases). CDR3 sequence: CASSFRGAGKLFF. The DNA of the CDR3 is TGTGCCAGCAGCTTTCGGGGGGCTGGAAAACTGTTTTTT.